Each of the 26 T cell receptor beta chains below was sequenced from the same sample in a study of shared clonotypes between healthy human individuals. Clones were sequenced by immunoSEQ multiplex PCR, and TCRdb holds only the in-frame ones, with some missing. The data hold under 1,100,000 clones, with more than 60% observed a single time. Sequenced: memory CD4+ T cells sorted from blood. Subset: CD45RA-negative fraction. The source is a man younger than 30 in good health.

The rearrangement links TRBV6-6 to TRBJ1-2; TRBD1 matches at 8 bases. V shed 8 bases, J shed 7 bases, and the junction held 15 bases outside the gene matches. This CDR3 is 15 amino acids long. CDR1 MNHNY and CDR2 SVGAGI come from the germline V gene (reference sequence). CDR3 DNA: TGTGCCAGCTCAGAAACCGGGACAGGTCACGGTGGCTACACCTTC. It is translated as CASSETGTGHGGYTF.

The rearrangement links TRBV4-3 to TRBJ1-5; the D is unclear. Trimming stripped 0 bases from V and 0 bases from J, with 9 bases between. The germline CDR1 and CDR2 sequences are LGHNA and YSLEER. The CDR3 totals 16 residues. In DNA form, the CDR3 reads TGCGCCAGCAGCCAAGAAGTCAGCTATAGCAATCAGCCCCAGCATTTT. Translated: CASSQEVSYSNQPQHF.

The genes are TRBV18 and TRBJ1-4; a weak D match, TRBD1 (5 bases). V lost 3 bases, J lost 3 bases, and 8 bases lay in between. Germline CDR1 reads KGHSH; CDR2 reads LQKENI. The CDR3 sequence is 14 residues long. The DNA of the CDR3 is TGTGCCAGCTCACCTCCGGGGGCTAATGAAAAACTGTTTTTT. Protein: CASSPPGANEKLFF.

A note on this clone: In the same sample, other DNA sequences code for this CDR3. J is TRBJ2-3 and V is TRBV5-1, with 8 bases matching TRBD1. Per germline, CDR1 SGHRS and CDR2 YFSETQ. The CDR3 sequence is 16 residues long. Trimming removed 4 bases from V and 1 base from J; junction bases left unmatched: 8. CDR3 DNA sequence: TGCGCCAGCAGCAGCTTTCCGGGACAGGGCACAGATACGCAGTATTTT. Its translation: CASSSFPGQGTDTQYF.

This clone occurred once. The J gene is TRBJ2-3, the V gene TRBV10-3, with 9 bases fitting TRBD2. This CDR3 has 18 amino acids. J gave up 2 bases and V 6 bases, and 15 bases lay outside the gene matches. Germline V gives CDR1 ENHRY, CDR2 SYGVKD. CDR3 in amino acids: CAIRPSSGAILNTDTQYF. CDR3 nucleotides: TGTGCCATCAGGCCCTCTAGCGGGGCGATCCTCAACACAGATACGCAGTATTTT.

The J gene is TRBJ2-7, the V gene TRBV30; D gene ambiguous. The CDR3 runs to 14 residues. Trimming left V 4 bases short and J 2 bases short, with 15 bases between. Germline values: CDR1 GTSNPN, CDR2 SVGIG (reference sequence). CDR3 sequence (DNA): TGTGCCTGGAACCCTCCAGCCCTGCCCTACGAGCAGTACTTC. Residues: CAWNPPALPYEQYF.

CDR3 protein: CASSPDSSRNTEAFF. CDR3 coding DNA: TGTGCCAGCAGCCCCGATTCTAGCAGGAACACTGAAGCTTTCTTT. The chain has TRBV7-3 and TRBJ1-1; D gene uncertain. This CDR3 spans 15 amino acids. Germline V gene sequence: CDR1 SGHTA, CDR2 FQGTGA. Trimming left V 5 bases short and J 1 base short, with 14 bases between.

The chain employs TRBV7-2 and TRBJ2-3; D gene unclear. The V and J ends lost 5 bases and 3 bases respectively, with 6 bases between them. The CDR3 length is 12 residues. Germline assignment: CDR1 SGHTA and CDR2 FQGNSA. CDR3 loop: CASSRRTDTQYF. As DNA, the CDR3 is TGTGCCAGCAGCCGCAGGACAGATACGCAGTATTTT.

This chain connects TRBV30 to TRBJ1-1; a possible D gene is TRBD1 (6 bases). V lost 0 bases and J 10 bases, leaving 15 bases between the germline ends. Per germline, CDR1 GTSNPN and CDR2 SVGIG (reference sequence). This CDR3 is 13 amino acids long. CDR3 nucleotide sequence: TGTGCCTGGAGTGTAAACATAAGGGGGGGAGCTTTCTTT. Protein: CAWSVNIRGGAFF.

The CDR3 DNA reads as TGTGCCAGCAGCGATATAGCCAAAAACATTCAGTACTTC. It yields the protein CASSDIAKNIQYF. The gene calls are TRBV2 and TRBJ2-4; D is undetermined. V shed 6 bases and J shed 0 bases, with 6 bases lying between them. The CDR3 spans 13 residues. Germline CDR1 SNHLY, CDR2 FYNNEI.

There are a few counts of this clone. V is TRBV5-1 and J is TRBJ2-7; D not resolved. The CDR3 length is 13 residues. V was shortened by 4 bases and J by 4 bases, with 12 bases between the two germline ends. CDR1 SGHRS and CDR2 YFSETQ come from the germline V gene. CDR3 sequence reads: CASSQLGSYEQYF. Here the CDR3 DNA reads TGCGCCAGCAGCCAATTGGGCAGTTACGAGCAGTACTTC.

CDR3 in DNA: TGTGCCACCACCCGCGAAGGGGGAGGCCAAGAGACCCAGTACTTC. It is translated as CATTREGGGQETQYF. The chain is built from TRBV18 and TRBJ2-5, with D perhaps matching TRBD1 or TRBD2 (6 bases each). Germline assignment: CDR1 KGHSH and CDR2 LQKENI. The V and J ends lost 10 bases and 1 base respectively, with 19 bases between them. The CDR3 has 15 amino acids.

This clone has just a few counts. The chain links TRBV6-5 to TRBJ1-2; a weak D match, TRBD1 (5 bases). The CDR3 spans 14 residues. Per the germline V gene, CDR1 is MNHEY and CDR2 is SVGAGI. V shed 5 bases and J shed 5 bases, with 15 bases lying between them. The CDR3 DNA is TGTGCCAGCAGTCGTCGTTGGGGCGGGTATGGCTACACCTTC. This translates into CASSRRWGGYGYTF.

This chain links TRBV4-3 with TRBJ1-4, with 7 bases aligning to TRBD1. Germline V gene data show CDR1 as LGHNA and CDR2 as YSLEER. After removal of 4 bases from V and 0 bases from J, the junction contained 5 bases not matched to a gene. The CDR3 extends over 16 amino acids. The CDR3 reads CASSLGQEPTNEKLFF. For the CDR3, the DNA is TGCGCCAGCAGCCTCGGACAGGAGCCAACTAATGAAAAACTGTTTTTT.

The rearrangement joins TRBV27 to TRBJ2-7; 7 nucleotides align to TRBD2. The ends lost 2 bases at V and 1 base at J; junction bases unmatched: 5. Germline assignment: CDR1 MNHEY and CDR2 SMNVEV (reference sequence). The CDR3 has 15 amino acids. The CDR3, as DNA: TGTGCCAGCAGTTTACGTCTAGCGGCATCCTACGAGCAGTACTTC. This translates into CASSLRLAASYEQYF.

Worth noting for this clone: In the same sample, other DNA sequences code for this CDR3. The V gene is TRBV15, the J gene TRBJ1-5, with TRBD1 as a possible D gene (5 bases). V dropped 0 bases and J dropped 3 bases, with 9 bases sitting between them. This CDR3 has 15 residues. CDR1 and CDR2 from the germline V gene are LNHNV and YYDKDF (reference sequence). CDR3 protein: CATSRDGRANQPQHF. CDR3 coding DNA: TGTGCCACCAGCAGAGACGGCAGGGCCAATCAGCCCCAGCATTTT.

This clone has only a few counts. V gene TRBV5-5 combines with J gene TRBJ2-1; D is undetermined. V lost 0 bases and J lost 9, with 13 bases in between. Germline assignment: CDR1 SGHKS and CDR2 YYEKEE (reference sequence). This CDR3 has 14 amino acids. Written as DNA, the CDR3 is TGTGCCAGCAGCTTGGATCCTTTCCGAAGTGAGCAGTTCTTC. This encodes CASSLDPFRSEQFF.

The chain couples TRBV5-4 to TRBJ2-5, with 10 nucleotides matching TRBD2. This CDR3 has 16 residues. The germline gives CDR1 SGHNT, CDR2 YYREEE (reference sequence). Trimming removed 0 bases from V and 6 bases from J; junction bases left unmatched: 8. CDR3 amino acids: CASSLVASGRAKTQYF. The CDR3 DNA reads as TGTGCCAGCAGCTTGGTGGCGAGCGGGAGGGCAAAGACCCAGTACTTC.

V is TRBV7-6 and J is TRBJ1-3; no reliable D call. V was trimmed by 5 bases and J by 0 bases, leaving 11 bases between them. CDR3 length equals 15 residues. Germline CDR1 is SGHVS and CDR2 is FNYEAQ. The CDR3 nucleotides are TGTGCCAGCAGCCTTGGAGACTCCTCTGGAAACACCATATATTTT. It is translated as CASSLGDSSGNTIYF.

This clone was seen more than once but under ten times. The gene calls are TRBV27 and TRBJ2-7; 7 nucleotides agree with TRBD1. CDR3 length: 16 residues. Germline V gives CDR1 MNHEY, CDR2 SMNVEV (reference sequence). With 5 bases clipped from V and 1 base from J, the junction kept 11 bases outside the gene matches. Here the CDR3 reads CASSLSPATGSYEQYF. The CDR3 bases are TGTGCCAGCAGTCTCTCACCGGCGACAGGGTCCTACGAGCAGTACTTC.

This clone came up once. The J gene is TRBJ2-5, the V gene TRBV12-5; D remains ambiguous. V lost 5 bases, J lost 3 bases, and 10 bases lay in between. Germline V CDR1 and CDR2: LGHNT, FRNRAP. The CDR3 consists of 13 residues. The CDR3 DNA reads as TGTGCTAGTGGTCCCGGCCGGGAAGAGACCCAGTACTTC. Protein sequence: CASGPGREETQYF.

This chain links TRBV18 with TRBJ1-5; possible D gene TRBD1, 5 bases. V was trimmed by 5 bases and J by 4 bases, leaving 12 bases between them. The germline CDR1 and CDR2 sequences are KGHSH and LQKENI. The CDR3 runs 14 residues. The CDR3 spells CASSAGTFNQPQHF. The CDR3 DNA reads TGTGCCAGCTCAGCGGGGACGTTTAATCAGCCCCAGCATTTT.

The chain combines TRBV11-3 with TRBJ2-1, with D unclear. The CDR3 is 12 residues long. V was shortened by 5 bases and J by 7 bases, with 9 bases between the two germline ends. Germline V lookup: CDR1 SGHNT, CDR2 YENEEA. CDR3 nucleotide sequence: TGTGCCAGCAGCCGGAGTGGAAATGAGCAGTTCTTC. Translating gives CASSRSGNEQFF.

In DNA, the CDR3 is TGTGCCAGCAGCCAAGATCGTCGGGGCCATGAGCAGTTCTTC. Residues: CASSQDRRGHEQFF. The chain has TRBV4-2 and TRBJ2-1, with D possibly being TRBD1 or TRBD2 (5 bases each). V lost 0 bases and J 8 bases, leaving 11 bases between the germline ends. This CDR3 contains 14 residues. Germline CDR1 LGHNA, CDR2 YNFKEQ.

V usage is TRBV14 and J usage is TRBJ2-3; 9 nucleotides align to TRBD2. The CDR3 loop spans 16 amino acids. Germline V gene lookup returns CDR1 SGHDN and CDR2 FVKESK. J lost 7 bases, V lost 1 base, and 9 bases had no gene match. CDR3 sequence (DNA): TGTGCCAGCAGCCAAGTGGGACTAGCATCTTGGAATACGCAGTATTTT. Protein product: CASSQVGLASWNTQYF. Looking up the rest from reference TRBV14 and TRBJ2-3 gives the full variable domain: EAGVTQFPSHSVIEKGQTVTLRCDPISGHDNLYWYRRVMGKEIKFLLHFVKESKQDESGMPNNRFLAERTGGTYSTLKVQPAELEDSGVYFCASSQVGLASWNTQYFGPGTRLTVL.

The chain employs TRBV28 and TRBJ2-7; TRBD1 agrees at 10 bases. With V trimmed by 2 bases and J by 2 bases, 3 bases remained unmatched. Germline-derived CDR1 and CDR2 are MDHEN and SYDVKM. The CDR3 extends over 15 amino acids. In DNA form, the CDR3 reads TGTGCCAGCAGTTTACGACAGGGGGCCCCCTACGAGCAGTACTTC. Its protein product is CASSLRQGAPYEQYF.